A single sample is the source of the 15 T cell receptor beta chains below, sequenced in a study of cytomegalovirus exposure and HLA in healthy donors. PCR involved 60 Vbeta and 13 Jbeta primers. Data came from immunoSEQ multiplex PCR; TCRdb stores just in-frame clones and leaves some out. The sample shows about 210,000 clones, 80% to 90% of them seen only once. The sample consisted of PBMCs. The source is a man in his thirties or forties in good health and CMV-seronegative.

This clone was seen only once. Written as DNA, the CDR3 is TGTGCCCATGCAGAGCGGGCCATCTACAATGAGCAGTTCTTC. Its protein product is CAHAERAIYNEQFF. The rearrangement uses TRBV6-6 and TRBJ2-1; D is perhaps TRBD2 (6 bases). Trimming removed 11 bases from V and 3 bases from J, with 17 bases in between. The CDR3 extends over 14 amino acids. CDR1 MNHNY and CDR2 SVGAGI come from the germline V gene (reference sequence).

The sample holds one count of this clone. The chain is built from TRBV2 and TRBJ1-2, with D unresolved. Germline CDR1 SNHLY, CDR2 FYNNEI. Deletions cut 3 bases from V and 3 bases from J, with 8 bases between. This CDR3 has 13 residues. The CDR3 bases are TGTGCCAGCAGTGATACAGTACACTATGGCTACACCTTC. It yields the protein CASSDTVHYGYTF.

The chain uses TRBV29-1 and TRBJ1-4; weak D call: TRBD1 (5 bases). Germline V gene lookup returns CDR1 SQVTM and CDR2 ANQGSEA. The germline V and J ends were trimmed by 5 bases and 11 bases, with 18 bases remaining between them. The CDR3 runs to 13 residues. Here the CDR3 DNA reads TGCAGCGTTTCCCCGGGAGGGACTGGCAAACTGTTTTTT. It yields the protein CSVSPGGTGKLFF.

The chain joins TRBV27 to TRBJ2-4; perhaps TRBD2 as D (5 bases). Trimming shortened V by 4 bases and J by 2 bases, and 9 bases separated the two germline ends. Germline loops: CDR1 MNHEY, CDR2 SMNVEV (reference sequence). The CDR3 runs to 14 residues. The CDR3 nucleotides read TGTGCCAGCAGTTCCGGGATGTCCAAAAACATTCAGTACTTC. It is translated as CASSSGMSKNIQYF.

The rearrangement uses TRBV6-1 and TRBJ1-6, with 8 bases fitting TRBD1. Losses at the gene ends were 1 base for V and 6 bases for J; bases not matched to a gene: 2. The CDR3 contains 15 residues. CDR1 and CDR2 (germline): MNHNS, SASEGT. The CDR3 sequence is CASSEGTGSNSPLHF. The CDR3 region has the DNA TGTGCCAGCAGTGAAGGGACAGGGTCTAATTCACCCCTCCACTTT.

CDR3 residues: CASSQDSLAEQYF. The CDR3, as DNA: TGCGCCAGCAGCCAAGATTCTCTAGCCGAGCAGTACTTC. J is TRBJ2-7 and V is TRBV4-1, with D maybe TRBD2 (5 bases). The CDR3 runs 13 residues. Trimming stripped 0 bases from V and 6 bases from J, with 9 bases between. Per germline, CDR1 MGHRA and CDR2 YSYEKL.

There are a few counts of this clone. V gene TRBV5-1 combines with J gene TRBJ1-1; TRBD1 is a possible D gene (6 bases). This CDR3 has 16 residues. V was pared by 0 bases and J by 1 base, with 13 bases between. Germline values: CDR1 SGHRS, CDR2 YFSETQ. The CDR3 region has the DNA TGCGCCAGCAGCTTGGCCAACCCGGGACAGAACACTGAAGCTTTCTTT. It is translated as CASSLANPGQNTEAFF.

The DNA for the CDR3 is TGTGCCAGCACCTTTATAAGCAGGGACAATCAGCCCCAGCATTTT. Its translation is CASTFISRDNQPQHF. The chain recombines TRBV28 with TRBJ1-5; a possible D gene is TRBD1 (5 bases). Trimming removed 7 bases from V and 3 bases from J, with 16 bases in between. Germline lookup yields CDR1 MDHEN and CDR2 SYDVKM. This CDR3 has 15 amino acids.

This chain uses TRBV19 with TRBJ2-2, with TRBD2 matching over 14 bases. The CDR3 sequence is 18 residues long. The V segment lost 5 bases and the J segment 7 bases; nucleotides outside the gene matches: 12. Germline loops: CDR1 LNHDA, CDR2 SQIVND (reference sequence). CDR3 sequence: CASSSLGTSGGGNGELFF. Written as DNA, the CDR3 is TGTGCCAGTAGTTCGTTGGGGACTAGCGGGGGTGGGAACGGGGAGCTGTTTTTT.

The chain recombines TRBV7-3 with TRBJ2-2; 7 bases match TRBD1. In germline, CDR1 is SGHTA, CDR2 FQGTGA. V shed 5 bases, J shed 6 bases, and the junction held 3 bases outside the gene matches. The CDR3 is made up of 13 amino acids. Here the CDR3 reads CASSRQGSGELFF. As DNA, the CDR3 is TGTGCCAGCAGCAGACAGGGATCCGGGGAGCTGTTTTTT.

The CDR3 nucleotides read TGTGCCAGCAGCGTAGCATTTGTACTAGCCAAAAACATTCAGTACTTC. This gives the protein CASSVAFVLAKNIQYF. The chain has TRBV9 and TRBJ2-4; D gene uncertain. The CDR3 contains 16 residues. With 0 bases removed from V and 0 bases from J, the gap between germline ends came to 10 bases. Germline V gene sequence: CDR1 SGDLS, CDR2 YYNGEE.

The V and J genes are TRBV6-5 and TRBJ1-5, with D unclear. V was shortened by 0 bases and J by 7 bases, with 13 bases between the two germline ends. The CDR3 totals 15 residues. The germline CDR1 and CDR2 sequences are MNHEY and SVGAGI. The CDR3 region has the DNA TGTGCCAGCAGTTACTCCCGAGAAGGGAGGCAGCCCCAGCATTTT. Its protein product is CASSYSREGRQPQHF.

The chain recombines TRBV6-5 with TRBJ1-4; 9 nucleotides align to TRBD1. The V and J ends lost 0 bases and 5 bases, in that order; junction bases with no gene match: 1. CDR1 and CDR2 (germline): MNHEY, SVGAGI. This CDR3 is built from 15 residues. The CDR3 loop is CASSYSDRGNEKLFF. CDR3 sequence (DNA): TGTGCCAGCAGTTACTCTGACAGGGGGAATGAAAAACTGTTTTTT.

V usage is TRBV9 and J usage is TRBJ2-2; 10 bases align to TRBD1. Germline-derived CDR1 and CDR2 are SGDLS and YYNGEE. The length of the CDR3 is 16 residues. Losses at the gene ends were 4 bases for V and 5 bases for J; bases not matched to a gene: 8. CDR3 bases: TGTGCCAGCAGCCCGGGGGACAGGGGCCCTACCGGGGAGCTGTTTTTT. As protein: CASSPGDRGPTGELFF.

The chain links TRBV5-4 to TRBJ2-7, with 11 nucleotides matching TRBD1. CDR1 SGHNT and CDR2 YYREEE come from the germline V gene (reference sequence). This CDR3 has 17 residues. V trimming: 3 bases; J trimming: 3 bases; junction bases outside the gene matches: 11. In DNA form, the CDR3 reads TGTGCCAGCAGCTGGGGGACAGGGGGTATATCCGACTACGAGCAGTACTTC. This translates into CASSWGTGGISDYEQYF.